The 28 T cell receptor beta chains reported below all come from one sample, sequenced in a study of T cells in Graves' hyperthyroidism and ophthalmopathy. Amplified regions were TCR beta CDR3 sequences from RNA transcripts. HTBI primers were used for first-round RT-PCR of the TCR CDR3. One entry per CDR3 protein results from TCRdb running MiXCR on the multiplex PCR reads. Found here are almost 500,000 distinct CDR3 sequences, under 25% of them singletons; the top ten hold 45% to 55%. Sequencing was performed on blood. The receptor set was obtained from a woman between 70 and 85 years old with Graves' ophthalmopathy.

The chain is built from TRBV20-1 and TRBJ2-2; a weak D match, TRBD2 (6 bases). V lost 3 bases and J lost 7, with 12 bases in between. CDR3 length: 13 amino acids. CDR1 DFQATT and CDR2 SNEGSKA come from the germline V gene (reference sequence). DNA for the CDR3: TGCAGTGCTAGGACGGGAGCAGACGGGGAGCTGTTTTTT. Translated: CSARTGADGELFF.

J is TRBJ2-1 and V is TRBV6-4, with D perhaps matching TRBD2 (6 bases). This CDR3 has 15 residues. Looked up from germline, CDR1 is MRHNA and CDR2 is SNTAGT. V lost 7 bases to trimming and J lost 0 bases, with 13 bases between them. CDR3 nucleotide sequence: TGTGCCAGCACCAAACTAGCTAACTCCTACAATGAGCAGTTCTTC. Translating it yields CASTKLANSYNEQFF.

The chain has TRBV28 and TRBJ2-2; no definite D call. This CDR3 has 12 amino acids. V gave up 6 bases and J gave up 4 bases, with 6 bases separating them. The germline V gene encodes CDR1 MDHEN and CDR2 SYDVKM. CDR3 coding DNA: TGTGCCAGCAGGAGTGCCACCGGGGAGCTGTTTTTT. Translating it yields CASRSATGELFF. Based on the CDR3 plus reference TRBV28 and TRBJ2-2, the full variable domain is DVKVTQSSRYLVKRTGEKVFLECVQDMDHENMFWYRQDPGLGLRLIYFSYDVKMKEKGDIPEGYSVSREKKERFSLILESASTNQTSMYLCASRSATGELFFGEGSRLTVL.

The chain is built from TRBV7-2 and TRBJ1-2; the D is unclear. CDR3 length: 14 amino acids. V lost 2 bases to trimming and J lost 1 base, with 8 bases between them. The germline V gene encodes CDR1 SGHTA and CDR2 FQGNSA. Here the CDR3 reads CASSLRVVNYGYTF. The DNA of the CDR3 is TGTGCCAGCAGCTTAAGGGTGGTTAACTATGGCTACACCTTC.

The chain employs TRBV20-1 and TRBJ2-3; TRBD2 agrees at 11 bases. CDR3 length equals 19 residues. The V and J ends lost 0 bases and 1 base, in that order; junction bases with no gene match: 12. From germline, CDR1 is DFQATT and CDR2 SNEGSKA (reference sequence). CDR3 region: CSARDGGSGRAKGTDTQYF. The CDR3 coding sequence is TGCAGTGCTAGAGATGGGGGTAGCGGGAGGGCCAAAGGCACAGATACGCAGTATTTT.

This clonotype appeared a few times. This chain uses TRBV12-3 or TRBV12-4 with TRBJ2-1; D is ambiguous. This CDR3 is built from 16 residues. Between the trimmed V and J ends, which lost 6 bases and 4 bases, there was a span of 19 bases. The CDR3 nucleotides read TGTGCCAGCAGCCCGCAATCCCAGCTCCTATACAATGAGCAGTTCTTC. This codes for CASSPQSQLLYNEQFF.

This clonotype was counted a single time. One junction end disagrees with the germline gene, perhaps due to a read error. The chain links TRBV7-3 to TRBJ1-1; TRBD1 agrees at 9 bases. Per germline, CDR1 SGHTA and CDR2 FQGTGA. The CDR3 runs 14 residues. CDR3 residues: CASRPWTGETEAFF. The CDR3 nucleotides read TGCGCCAGCAGGCCCTGGACAGGGGAGACTGAAGCTTTCTTT. The whole variable domain, remainder taken from reference TRBV7-3 and TRBJ1-1, is GAGVSQTPSNKVTEKGKYVELRCDPISGHTALYWYRQSLGQGPEFLIYFQGTGAADDSGLPNDRFFAVRPEGSVSTLKIQRTERGDSAVYLCASRPWTGETEAFFGQGTRLTVV.

This clonotype showed up just a few times. V is TRBV6-2 or TRBV6-3 and J is TRBJ2-7; 13 positions agree with TRBD2. CDR1 and CDR2 (germline): MNHEY, SVGEGT. The CDR3 totals 15 residues. Trimming took 7 bases from V and 2 from J; bases not matched to a gene: 5. As DNA, the CDR3 is TGTGCCAGCAATCTGGGGACTAGCGGGACCTACGAGCAGTACTTC. Translation: CASNLGTSGTYEQYF.

The table lists this clonotype with a few counts. V usage is TRBV5-4 and J usage is TRBJ1-1; D is perhaps TRBD1 (5 bases). The CDR3 loop spans 16 amino acids. Germline CDR1 SGHNT, CDR2 YYREEE (reference sequence). With 0 bases removed from V and 6 bases from J, the gap between germline ends came to 18 bases. CDR3 nucleotide sequence: TGTGCCAGCAGCTTGGACAGGTCCTCCTCGGGGGCTGAAGCTTTCTTT. Translated: CASSLDRSSSGAEAFF. Combining the CDR3 with reference TRBV5-4 and TRBJ1-1 gives the whole variable domain ETGVTQSPTHLIKTRGQQVTLRCSSQSGHNTVSWYQQALGQGPQFIFQYYREEENGRGNFPPRFSGLQFPNYSSELNVNALELDDSALYLCASSLDRSSSGAEAFFGQGTRLTVV.

This clonotype turned up a few times. This chain links TRBV30 with TRBJ2-1; D is possibly TRBD1 or TRBD2 (5 bases each). Germline CDR1 and CDR2: GTSNPN and SVGIG (reference sequence). V lost 8 bases and J lost 2, with 16 bases in between. This CDR3 region has 14 residues. The CDR3 DNA follows: TGTGCCGGGAATATGAGGGGTCCCTACAATGAGCAGTTCTTC. This sequence encodes CAGNMRGPYNEQFF.

This clonotype was found a few times. This chain uses TRBV12-3 or TRBV12-4 with TRBJ2-3; the match to TRBD2 covers 10 bases. The CDR3 spans 14 residues. V dropped 4 bases and J dropped 4; count of bases not matched to a gene: 2. The CDR3 nucleotides read TGTGCCAGCAGTTCCGGGACTAGCGCAGATACGCAGTATTTT. Protein: CASSSGTSADTQYF.

The chain joins TRBV20-1 to TRBJ2-7; 7 positions match TRBD1. The CDR3 has 13 residues. Germline CDR1 and CDR2: DFQATT and SNEGSKA (reference sequence). After removal of 6 bases from V and 2 bases from J, the junction contained 7 bases not matched to a gene. The DNA for the CDR3 is TGCAGTGCCTCGACAGGGCCCCCCTACGAGCAGTACTTC. Translation: CSASTGPPYEQYF.

This clonotype was found a few times. In DNA form, the CDR3 reads TGTGCCAGCAGCCCATATACGGGACTAGCGTGGAAGACCCAGTACTTC. Encoded protein: CASSPYTGLAWKTQYF. The rearrangement links TRBV3-1 to TRBJ2-5; 10 nucleotides align to TRBD2. In germline, CDR1 is LGHDT, CDR2 YNNKEL (reference sequence). CDR3 length: 16 amino acids. Trimming at V came to 4 bases and at J to 6 bases, leaving 11 bases not matched to a gene.

The chain employs TRBV27 and TRBJ1-1; D is unclear. Germline CDR1 MNHEY, CDR2 SMNVEV (reference sequence). Trimming pared 4 bases from V and 1 base from J, leaving 10 bases between. CDR3 length: 14 residues. CDR3 amino acids: CASSSRRGNTEAFF. In DNA, the CDR3 is TGTGCCAGCAGTTCAAGAAGAGGGAACACTGAAGCTTTCTTT.

This clonotype was picked up a small number of times. The DNA of the CDR3 is TGCAGTGCTCTCGGACATTTGAACACTGAAGCTTTCTTT. Translated: CSALGHLNTEAFF. The V and J genes are TRBV20-1 and TRBJ1-1; maybe TRBD1 (5 bases). The germline CDR1 and CDR2 sequences are DFQATT and SNEGSKA (reference sequence). The CDR3 is made up of 13 amino acids. V shed 5 bases and J shed 0 bases, with 10 bases lying between them.

This clonotype has just one count. The chain joins TRBV6-2 or TRBV6-3 to TRBJ1-5; no clear D. CDR3 length: 13 residues. Trimming pared 5 bases from V and 5 bases from J, leaving 10 bases between. CDR1 and CDR2 (germline): MNHEY, SVGEGT. Here the CDR3 reads CASSGSTYQPQHF. The DNA for the CDR3 is TGTGCCAGCAGTGGCAGCACTTATCAGCCCCAGCATTTT.

There are many counts of this clonotype. This sequence joins TRBV7-8 and TRBJ1-1; D gene uncertain. There are 15 residues in the CDR3. Germline V gene lookup returns CDR1 SGHVS and CDR2 FQNEAQ. Trimming stripped 1 base from V and 6 bases from J, with 15 bases between. CDR3 DNA sequence: TGTGCCAGCAGCTTAGGGGGTTGGGGTATCTCTGAAGCTTTCTTT. Translating gives CASSLGGWGISEAFF. Together with reference TRBV7-8 and TRBJ1-1, the CDR3 gives the full variable domain: GAGVSQSPRYKVAKRGQDVALRCDPISGHVSLFWYQQALGQGPEFLTYFQNEAQLDKSGLPSDRFFAERPEGSVSTLKIQRTQQEDSAVYLCASSLGGWGISEAFFGQGTRLTVV.

At least ten counts were recorded for this clonotype. This sequence joins TRBV11-2 and TRBJ2-7; 11 bases agree with TRBD1. The CDR3 extends over 16 amino acids. The junction had 9 bases not matched to a gene; V was cut back by 5 bases and J by 3 bases. Looked up from germline, CDR1 is SGHAT and CDR2 is FQNNGV. This CDR3 reads CASSQRSGTGGYEQYF. CDR3 DNA sequence: TGTGCCAGCAGCCAGAGATCCGGGACAGGGGGCTACGAGCAGTACTTC.

The chain has TRBV29-1 and TRBJ2-7; D is ambiguous. The CDR3 is 14 residues long. V lost 4 bases to trimming and J lost 0 bases, with 13 bases between them. Germline CDR1 reads SQVTM; CDR2 reads ANQGSEA. The CDR3: CSVGLSGNSYEQYF. CDR3 nucleotides: TGCAGCGTTGGTCTCTCAGGTAACTCCTACGAGCAGTACTTC.

This chain links TRBV7-3 with TRBJ2-7, with unresolved D. The germline V and J ends were trimmed by 5 bases and 3 bases, with 17 bases remaining between them. Germline-derived CDR1 and CDR2 are SGHTA and FQGTGA. The CDR3 has 15 residues. Here the CDR3 reads CASSPTAGAFYEQYF. CDR3 DNA sequence: TGTGCCAGCAGCCCCACCGCTGGCGCCTTCTACGAGCAGTACTTC. Looking up the rest from reference TRBV7-3 and TRBJ2-7 gives the full variable domain: GAGVSQTPSNKVTEKGKYVELRCDPISGHTALYWYRQSLGQGPEFLIYFQGTGAADDSGLPNDRFFAVRPEGSVSTLKIQRTERGDSAVYLCASSPTAGAFYEQYFGPGTRLTVT.

Points on this clonotype: This may be a read error: a much more frequent sequence differs by one nucleotide. Since the CDR3 does not end with the conserved phenylalanine or tryptophan, this likely comes from a read error. This sequence joins TRBV29-1 and TRBJ2-5; no clear D gene. The CDR3 has 12 residues. The V and J ends lost 8 bases and 5 bases respectively, with 15 bases between them. Germline values: CDR1 SQVTM, CDR2 ANQGSEA. The DNA for the CDR3 is TGCAGCACCCTCCGTCATGGGGAGACCCAGTACCTC. The encoded protein is CSTLRHGETQYL.

Many counts were recorded for this clonotype. The chain carries TRBV2 and TRBJ2-7; 12 nucleotides align to TRBD2. V dropped 5 bases and J dropped 2; count of bases not matched to a gene: 1. The CDR3 sequence is 14 residues long. The V gene's germline CDR1 is SNHLY and CDR2 FYNNEI. The CDR3 protein is CASSWTSGAYEQYF. The CDR3 nucleotides are TGTGCCAGCAGTTGGACTAGCGGGGCCTACGAGCAGTACTTC.

This clonotype has at least ten counts. The genes are TRBV7-9 and TRBJ2-5, with 7 bases fitting TRBD2. CDR3 length equals 13 residues. V trimming: 7 bases; J trimming: 5 bases; junction bases outside the gene matches: 7. Germline CDR1 SEHNR, CDR2 FQNEAQ (reference sequence). The CDR3 here is CASNLLGGETQYF. The DNA of the CDR3 is TGTGCCAGCAACCTCCTCGGGGGGGAGACCCAGTACTTC.

The rearrangement uses TRBV7-3 and TRBJ2-3; D not resolved. Trimming left V 5 bases short and J 0 bases short, with 6 bases between. Germline lookup yields CDR1 SGHTA and CDR2 FQGTGA. The CDR3 has 13 residues. DNA for the CDR3: TGTGCCAGCAGCAAAGATAGCACAGATACGCAGTATTTT. Protein: CASSKDSTDTQYF. The full variable domain, rest sourced from reference TRBV7-3 and TRBJ2-3, is GAGVSQTPSNKVTEKGKYVELRCDPISGHTALYWYRQSLGQGPEFLIYFQGTGAADDSGLPNDRFFAVRPEGSVSTLKIQRTERGDSAVYLCASSKDSTDTQYFGPGTRLTVL.

DNA for the CDR3: TGTGCCAGCAGTGGGGCTAGCGGAGCTAACACCGGGGAGCTGTTTTTT. This translates into CASSGASGANTGELFF. The rearrangement joins TRBV6-1 to TRBJ2-2; TRBD2 agrees at 7 bases. Losses at the gene ends were 4 bases for V and 2 bases for J; bases not matched to a gene: 7. Germline V gene data show CDR1 as MNHNS and CDR2 as SASEGT. This CDR3 is built from 16 residues.

The V and J genes are TRBV5-1 and TRBJ1-1; tentatively, D is TRBD1 (5 bases). V lost 2 bases to trimming and J lost 1 base, with 9 bases between them. The germline CDR1 and CDR2 sequences are SGHRS and YFSETQ. The CDR3 has 14 amino acids. This CDR3 is CASSFRAENTEAFF. The CDR3 bases are TGCGCCAGCAGCTTCAGGGCAGAGAACACTGAAGCTTTCTTT.

The chain recombines TRBV30 with TRBJ2-2; 9 bases align to TRBD1. The CDR3 extends over 13 amino acids. V was pared by 5 bases and J by 7 bases, with 5 bases of the junction left unmatched. Germline-derived CDR1 and CDR2 are GTSNPN and SVGIG (reference sequence). The CDR3 reads CAWVTGGSGELFF. The CDR3, as DNA: TGTGCCTGGGTCACAGGGGGCAGCGGGGAGCTGTTTTTT.

The genes are TRBV7-3 and TRBJ2-2, with D perhaps matching TRBD2 (7 bases). Germline lookup yields CDR1 SGHTA and CDR2 FQGTGA. CDR3 length: 16 residues. Trimming took off 4 bases at V and 2 bases at J, with 14 bases between the two ends. CDR3 amino acids: CASSSPGGTNTGELFF. The CDR3 DNA sequence: TGTGCCAGCAGCTCCCCGGGGGGCACCAACACCGGGGAGCTGTTTTTT.